This passage covers 8 T cell receptor beta chains from one sample sequenced in a study of neoadjuvant anti-PD-1 for oral cavity cancer. The assay was immunoSEQ multiplex PCR, and TCRdb's table has in-frame clones only and misses some. There are about 15,000 clones in the sample; 30% to 45% occur only once, and 35% to 45% lies in the top ten. The time point: after neoadjuvant nivolumab, at surgical resection. The sequences come from tumor tissue, collected after nivolumab (anti-PD-1) treatment. All receptors derive from a person aged 40 to 85 with oral cavity squamous cell carcinoma.

This clone was observed a few times. The chain has TRBV4-1 and TRBJ2-7, with D perhaps matching TRBD2 (6 bases). There are 15 residues in the CDR3. Trimming pared 0 bases from V and 8 bases from J, leaving 17 bases between. Germline CDR1 reads MGHRA; CDR2 reads YSYEKL. As DNA, the CDR3 is TGCGCCAGCAGCCAAGACCCTCAGCGGGCAGGGAAGCAGTACTTC. This translates into CASSQDPQRAGKQYF.

This clone occurred a few times. V is TRBV5-1 and J is TRBJ2-1; D perhaps matches TRBD2 (6 bases). Germline V gene lookup returns CDR1 SGHRS and CDR2 YFSETQ. The CDR3 extends over 15 amino acids. V lost 0 bases and J lost 3, with 10 bases in between. The CDR3 sequence is CASSLVAGIYNEQFF. DNA of the CDR3: TGCGCCAGCAGCTTGGTCGCGGGGATCTACAATGAGCAGTTCTTC. The variable domain in full, with the rest retrieved from reference TRBV5-1 and TRBJ2-1, is KAGVTQTPRYLIKTRGQQVTLSCSPISGHRSVSWYQQTPGQGLQFLFEYFSETQRNKGNFPGRFSGRQFSNSRSEMNVSTLELGDSALYLCASSLVAGIYNEQFFGPGTRLTVL.

This clone is hyperexpanded. The rearrangement uses TRBV2 and TRBJ1-1; D gene uncertain. V was cut by 2 bases and J by 1 base, with 8 bases left in between. Germline V gene sequence: CDR1 SNHLY, CDR2 FYNNEI. The CDR3 length is 14 residues. CDR3 sequence: CASSEFSENTEAFF. Here the CDR3 DNA reads TGTGCCAGCAGTGAATTCTCAGAGAACACTGAAGCTTTCTTT.

The chain has TRBV7-2 and TRBJ1-5, with no clear D. V shed 3 bases and J shed 9 bases, with 12 bases lying between them. Germline values: CDR1 SGHTA, CDR2 FQGNSA. The CDR3 consists of 13 residues. In nucleotides, the CDR3 is TGTGCCAGCAGCTTCGACGCCATCGGGCCCCAGCATTTT. The encoded protein is CASSFDAIGPQHF.

This chain uses TRBV10-2 with TRBJ1-4, with TRBD1 matching 9 bases. The germline gives CDR1 WSHSY, CDR2 SAAADI. The CDR3 is 13 residues long. V was clipped by 6 bases and J by 8 bases; unmatched bases: 4. The CDR3 region has the DNA TGCGCCAGCAGGGACAGGGGTTGGGAAAAACTGTTTTTT. Its protein is CASRDRGWEKLFF.

The V gene is TRBV7-2, the J gene TRBJ2-5; 8 nucleotides line up with TRBD1. The V gene's germline CDR1 is SGHTA and CDR2 FQGNSA. Unmatched junction bases numbered 8, after V lost 3 bases and J lost 5 bases. The CDR3 sequence is 15 residues long. CDR3 residues: CASSFLGRGLETQYF. The CDR3 DNA sequence: TGTGCCAGCAGCTTTTTGGGCAGGGGGCTGGAGACCCAGTACTTC.

V gene TRBV7-3 combines with J gene TRBJ1-1; possibly TRBD1 for D (5 bases). V gave up 3 bases and J gave up 2 bases, with 10 bases separating them. Germline V gene data show CDR1 as SGHTA and CDR2 as FQGTGA. The CDR3 has 14 amino acids. The CDR3 region is CASSFQGQNTEAFF. For the CDR3, the DNA is TGTGCCAGCAGCTTTCAGGGTCAAAACACTGAAGCTTTCTTT.

V and J are TRBV28 and TRBJ2-2, with a possible D match to TRBD1 (5 bases). The CDR3 has 15 amino acids. Trimming shortened V by 1 base and J by 4 bases, and 10 bases separated the two germline ends. Germline V gene data show CDR1 as MDHEN and CDR2 as SYDVKM. The CDR3 nucleotides read TGTGCCAGCAGTTTATACCAGGGTATCACCGGGGAGCTGTTTTTT. Translation: CASSLYQGITGELFF.